This entry is about one T cell receptor beta chain. The sample holds many counts of this clonotype. The target of this receptor is not known. No base quality information exists; no much larger clone differs at one position. The protocol used for the library was multiplex PCR. Sequencing was carried out with an Illumina HiSeq 2500. Following protocols modified from ARM-PCR, the researchers constructed TCRbeta libraries through three rounds of nested PCR with primers (Table S4). PCR products of 200-500 bp were gel-excised and purified with the QIAquick gel extraction kit before sequencing. From the authors' description of their analysis: Trimmomatic was used to clean the reads, FLASH merged the cleaned reads into complete CDR3 sequences, and MiTCR assigned the sequences to V(D)J germline segments. VDJtools was used to compute clonal diversity as the inverse Simpson's index. In-frame sequences lacking a premature stop codon were counted as productive reads. TCRdb's own reprocessing of the public reads used fastp at Q25 and MiXCR and kept productive beta chains. Under each unique CDR3 protein, matching rows form one entry showing the most common genes and DNA. TCRdb's processing, not the study's, gives the V and J calls here. The sample table holds more than 85,000 distinct CDR3 sequences, of which about 61% were seen once. The biggest ten clones account for roughly 15% of the sample.

The data stem from a study of tumor and adjacent non-tumor tissue in lung cancer (dated by TCRdb to 2016 to 2019). About the investigation overall: By cancer type, the cohort comprised eleven to twelve adenocarcinoma patients, a couple of squamous cell carcinoma patients and 1 small cell lung cancer patient. For each patient, one tumor sample and one normal lung sample were taken, giving approximately 30 paired specimens that underwent TCRbeta CDR3 sequencing. The roughly 15 enrolled patients, of whom about 10 were men and 5 were women, were aged roughly 30 to 80 years and were diagnosed with TNM stage I to III disease. A total of some 130 million productive TCRbeta reads were generated by sequencing, corresponding to an average of roughly 4 million reads per sample. Using bulk TCRbeta repertoires from over 14 lung cancer patients, the study set lung tumor tissue side by side with matched distant non-tumor lung tissue.

The CDR3 starts with the cysteine, ends with the phenylalanine, and has 14 residues. Only CDR3 DNA remains: 42 bases, in frame from the first base. V loses 1 base, J loses 5 bases, and the germline ends lie 15 bases apart. Based on the germline V gene, the CDR1 and CDR2 sequences are SQVTM and ANQGSEA. Study-wide conclusions, independent of this receptor: TCR diversity (inverse Simpson) was significantly higher in tumor than in normal lung tissue (roughly 430 vs 170, P = 0.0075, Mann-Whitney U test). TCR diversity was significantly higher in younger patients, and greater tumor TCR diversity was associated with shorter overall survival and shorter disease-free survival. The top 100 clones made up a significantly larger cumulative share of the repertoire in normal lung than in tumor tissue. Peripheral blood was not sequenced, so blood TCRbeta repertoires in these lung cancer patients were not examined. The cohort had only about 16 patients, and the authors noted that larger samples and more detailed clinical data are needed. Neither the sequencing platform nor unique molecular identifiers are mentioned in the methods.

Bulk unsorted tissue served as the source for RNA extraction, and RNA quality was assessed using a NanoDrop ND-1000 and an Agilent 2100. The donors were newly diagnosed lung cancer patients admitted for thoracic surgery in China from August to November 2014 who had not received prior chemotherapy. Patients with previous radiotherapy or chemotherapy, or with another concurrent cancer, were excluded from the study. Pieces of surgical tissue measuring roughly 1-2.2 cm3 were kept in RNAlater solution and held at -80 degrees C until needed. The specimen was lung tumor tissue. This sequence originates from a man aged 65 to 79 with non-small cell lung cancer. In this chain, TRBV29-1 is recombined with TRBJ2-7, with the D gene uncertain. This receptor carries the CDR3 CSVEAPPRYDEQYF. The sequenced DNA: TGCAGCGTTGAAGCCCCCCCCAGGTACGACGAGCAGTACTTC.